The entry below gives a single TCR beta chain sequence along with its context. The entry originates in a study of blood T cell repertoires in COVID-19. As for the study in general: Donors in the United States, Italy and Spain gave samples during acute or convalescent COVID-19.

Germline CDR1 LNHDA, CDR2 SQIVND (reference sequence). V trimming: 6 bases; J trimming: 2 bases; junction bases outside the gene matches: 5. The CDR3 is 15 amino acids. Authors' data handling: Reference gene primer amplification gave nucleated cell count estimates. The method was immunoSEQ multiplex PCR; TCRdb's version includes in-frame clones alone and lacks a portion of them. Clone size and the V and J calls come from that table; the DNA yielded D and trimming. Of 100,000 to 150,000 clones listed, about 88% are singletons. This TCR derives from a woman at least 80 years old with acute or convalescent COVID-19. This chain connects TRBV19 to TRBJ1-3; TRBD1 agrees at 9 bases. Sequenced material: peripheral blood. CDR3 nucleotides: TGTGCCAGTAGCGCACAGGGGGCCGCTGGAAACACCATATATTTT. As protein: CASSAQGAAGNTIYF.